One T cell receptor beta chain is described in this entry. Its antigen is undetermined. This record comes from a study of response to subunit inactivated influenza vaccine. The CDR3 spans 13 residues. The V and J ends lost 5 bases and 5 bases respectively, with 12 bases between them. Whole-study results and caveats: Authors suggested few new T cells are recruited by each seasonal influenza vaccination.

A single record per CDR3 protein comes from TCRdb applying MiXCR to the RT-PCR reads. Here the sample spans hundreds of thousands of distinct CDR3 sequences, approximately 13% being singletons. The rearrangement joins TRBV12-3 or TRBV12-4 to TRBJ1-2; D remains ambiguous. This TCR came from a man aged 50 to 60 who received an inactivated influenza vaccine. Material: PBMCs from blood, obtained roughly 46 days after vaccination. CDR3 sequence reads: CASSRGSGYGYTF. CDR3 DNA sequence: TGTGCCAGCAGTCGAGGGTCCGGGTATGGCTACACCTTC.